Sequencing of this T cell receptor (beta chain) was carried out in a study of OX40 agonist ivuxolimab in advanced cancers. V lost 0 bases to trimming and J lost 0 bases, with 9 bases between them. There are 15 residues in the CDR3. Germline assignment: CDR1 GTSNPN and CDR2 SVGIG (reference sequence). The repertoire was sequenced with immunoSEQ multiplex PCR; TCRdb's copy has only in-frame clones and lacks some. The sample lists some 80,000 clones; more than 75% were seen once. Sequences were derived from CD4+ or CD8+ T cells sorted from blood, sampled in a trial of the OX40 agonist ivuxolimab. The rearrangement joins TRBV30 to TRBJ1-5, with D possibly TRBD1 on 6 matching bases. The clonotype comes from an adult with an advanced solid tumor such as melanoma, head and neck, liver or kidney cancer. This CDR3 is CAWSVGQYSNQPQHF. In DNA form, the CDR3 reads TGTGCCTGGAGTGTAGGACAGTATAGCAATCAGCCCCAGCATTTT. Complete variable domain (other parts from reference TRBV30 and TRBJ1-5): SQTIHQWPATLVQPVGSPLSLECTVEGTSNPNLYWYRQAAGRGLQLLFYSVGIGQISSEVPQNLSASRPQDRQFILSSKKLLLSDSGFYLCAWSVGQYSNQPQHFGDGTRLSIL.